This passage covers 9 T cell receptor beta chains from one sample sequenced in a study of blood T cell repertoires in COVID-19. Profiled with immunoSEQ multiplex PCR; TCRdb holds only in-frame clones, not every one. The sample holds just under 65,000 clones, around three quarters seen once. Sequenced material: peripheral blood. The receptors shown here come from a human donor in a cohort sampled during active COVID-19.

CDR3 in amino acids: CASRRGLAYEQYF. The CDR3, as DNA: TGTGCCAGCAGGCGAGGGCTAGCCTACGAGCAGTACTTC. The gene calls are TRBV3-1 (or the pseudogene TRBV3-2) and TRBJ2-7, with D perhaps matching TRBD2 (5 bases). The V end lost 6 bases, the J end lost 2 bases, and 11 bases lay between the germline ends. This CDR3 region has 13 residues. CDR1 is LGHDT and CDR2 is YNNKEL in the germline V gene (reference sequence).

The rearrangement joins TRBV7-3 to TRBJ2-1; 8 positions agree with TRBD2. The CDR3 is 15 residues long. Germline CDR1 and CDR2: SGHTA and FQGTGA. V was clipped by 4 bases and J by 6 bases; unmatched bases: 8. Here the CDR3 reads CASSSIAGLSNEQFF. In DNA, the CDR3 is TGTGCCAGCAGCTCCATAGCGGGGCTAAGCAATGAGCAGTTCTTC. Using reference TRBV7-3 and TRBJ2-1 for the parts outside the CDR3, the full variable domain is GAGVSQTPSNKVTEKGKYVELRCDPISGHTALYWYRQSLGQGPEFLIYFQGTGAADDSGLPNDRFFAVRPEGSVSTLKIQRTERGDSAVYLCASSSIAGLSNEQFFGPGTRLTVL.

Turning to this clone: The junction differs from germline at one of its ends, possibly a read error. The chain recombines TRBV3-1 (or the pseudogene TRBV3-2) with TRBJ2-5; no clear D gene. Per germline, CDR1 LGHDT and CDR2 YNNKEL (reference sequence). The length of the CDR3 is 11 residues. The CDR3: CASSQGESQYF. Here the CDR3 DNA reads TGTGCCAGCAGCCAAGGCGAGAGCCAGTACTTC.

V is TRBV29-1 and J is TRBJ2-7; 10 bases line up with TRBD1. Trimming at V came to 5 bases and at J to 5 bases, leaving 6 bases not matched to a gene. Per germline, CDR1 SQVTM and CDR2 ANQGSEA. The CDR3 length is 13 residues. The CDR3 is CSVRWTGGDEQYF. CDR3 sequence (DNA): TGCAGCGTTCGTTGGACAGGGGGAGACGAGCAGTACTTC.

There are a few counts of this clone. The DNA of the CDR3 is TGTGCCTGGAGTACTGGACAGGACACCGGGGAGCTGTTTTTT. Translation gives CAWSTGQDTGELFF. The chain uses TRBV30 and TRBJ2-2; 7 nucleotides agree with TRBD1. After removal of 2 bases from V and 3 bases from J, the junction contained 3 bases not matched to a gene. CDR1 and CDR2 from the germline V gene are GTSNPN and SVGIG (reference sequence). The CDR3 runs to 14 residues.

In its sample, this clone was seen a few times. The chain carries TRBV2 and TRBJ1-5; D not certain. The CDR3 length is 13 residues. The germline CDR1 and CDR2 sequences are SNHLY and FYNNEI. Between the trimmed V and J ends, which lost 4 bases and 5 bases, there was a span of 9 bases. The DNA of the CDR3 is TGTGCCAGCAGTGCCCGTCAGGATCAGCCCCAGCATTTT. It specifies CASSARQDQPQHF.

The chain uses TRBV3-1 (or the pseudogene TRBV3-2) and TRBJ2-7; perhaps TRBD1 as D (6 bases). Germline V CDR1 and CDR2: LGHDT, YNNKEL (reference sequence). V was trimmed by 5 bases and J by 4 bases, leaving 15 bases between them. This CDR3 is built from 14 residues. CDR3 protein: CASSGNRATYEQYF. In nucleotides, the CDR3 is TGTGCCAGCAGCGGGAACAGGGCAACGTACGAGCAGTACTTC.

The CDR3 DNA follows: TGTGCCAGCAGCCTGTTCACAATGAACACTGAAGCTTTCTTT. Its protein is CASSLFTMNTEAFF. V is TRBV6-5 and J is TRBJ1-1; D not resolved. CDR3 size: 14 residues. Trimming cost V 6 bases and J 0 bases, with 11 bases left between them. The germline V gene has CDR1 MNHEY and CDR2 SVGAGI.

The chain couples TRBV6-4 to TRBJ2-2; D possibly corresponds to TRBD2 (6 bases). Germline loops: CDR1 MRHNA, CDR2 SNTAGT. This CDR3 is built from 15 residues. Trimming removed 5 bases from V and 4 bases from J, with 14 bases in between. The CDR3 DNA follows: TGTGCCAGCAGTAGGACGGGACTTAGCACCGGGGAGCTGTTTTTT. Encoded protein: CASSRTGLSTGELFF.